The T cell receptor (beta chain) under discussion was sequenced for a study of blood T cell repertoires in COVID-19. The data were produced by immunoSEQ multiplex PCR, yet TCRdb's version contains in-frame clones alone and is incomplete. Among 200,000 to 250,000 clones listed, about 90% were seen once. V was shortened by 1 base and J by 9 bases, with 16 bases between the two germline ends. Germline loops: CDR1 GTSNPN, CDR2 SVGIG (reference sequence). This CDR3 is built from 14 residues. This clonotype was obtained from a man aged 25 to 40 who had been exposed to COVID-19. This chain links TRBV30 with TRBJ2-1, with D unresolved. The material sequenced was PBMCs or T cells enriched from blood (not recorded which). CDR3 region: CAWSAYWASGEQFF. CDR3 DNA sequence: TGTGCCTGGAGTGCGTATTGGGCTTCTGGTGAGCAGTTCTTC.